This TCR beta chain was sequenced during a study of T cell responses to AZD1222 COVID-19 vaccine. Sequencing used immunoSEQ multiplex PCR; TCRdb keeps in-frame clones, though not all of them. The table shows 150,000 to 200,000 clones, with around nine tenths occurring only once. V was pared by 5 bases and J by 5 bases, with 10 bases between. CDR1 and CDR2 (germline): MNHEY, SVGAGI. This CDR3 contains 13 residues. The sequences come from peripheral blood, collected on day 0 of AZD1222 vaccination. The rearrangement uses TRBV6-5 and TRBJ2-1, with D tentatively TRBD2 (5 bases). The sequence was collected from an adult in good health. The CDR3 here is CASSRGMDNEQFF. For the CDR3, the DNA is TGTGCCAGCAGTAGAGGGATGGACAATGAGCAGTTCTTC.